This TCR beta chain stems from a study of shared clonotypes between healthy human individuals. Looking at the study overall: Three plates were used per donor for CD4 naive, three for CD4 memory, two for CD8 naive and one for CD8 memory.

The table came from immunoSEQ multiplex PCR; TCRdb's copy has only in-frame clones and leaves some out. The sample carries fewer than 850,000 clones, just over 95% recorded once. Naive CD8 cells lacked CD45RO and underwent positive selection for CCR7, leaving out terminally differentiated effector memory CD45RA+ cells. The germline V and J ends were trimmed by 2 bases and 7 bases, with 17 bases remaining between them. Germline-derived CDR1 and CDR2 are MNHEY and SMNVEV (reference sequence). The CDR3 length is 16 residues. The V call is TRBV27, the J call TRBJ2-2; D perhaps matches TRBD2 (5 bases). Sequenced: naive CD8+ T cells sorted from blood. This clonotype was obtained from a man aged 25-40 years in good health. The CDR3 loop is CASSLERRWGDGELFF. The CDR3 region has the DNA TGTGCCAGCAGTTTAGAGAGGAGGTGGGGTGACGGGGAGCTGTTTTTT.